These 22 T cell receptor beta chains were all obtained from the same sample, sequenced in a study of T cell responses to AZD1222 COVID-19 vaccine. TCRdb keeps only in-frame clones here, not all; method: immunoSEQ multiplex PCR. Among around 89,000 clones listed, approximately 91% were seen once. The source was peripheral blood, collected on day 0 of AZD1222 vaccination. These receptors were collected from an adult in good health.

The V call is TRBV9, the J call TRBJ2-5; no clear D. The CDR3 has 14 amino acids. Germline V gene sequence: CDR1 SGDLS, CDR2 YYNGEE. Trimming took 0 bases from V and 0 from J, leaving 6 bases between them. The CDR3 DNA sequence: TGTGCCAGCAGCGTAGGAGCTCACCAAGAGACCCAGTACTTC. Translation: CASSVGAHQETQYF.

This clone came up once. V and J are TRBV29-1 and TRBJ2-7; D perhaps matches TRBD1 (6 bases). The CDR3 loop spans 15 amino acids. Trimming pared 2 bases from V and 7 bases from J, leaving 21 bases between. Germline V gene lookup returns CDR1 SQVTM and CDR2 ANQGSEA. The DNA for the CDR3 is TGCAGCGTTGAACATACACTCGACAGGATTAAGGAGCAGTACTTC. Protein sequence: CSVEHTLDRIKEQYF.

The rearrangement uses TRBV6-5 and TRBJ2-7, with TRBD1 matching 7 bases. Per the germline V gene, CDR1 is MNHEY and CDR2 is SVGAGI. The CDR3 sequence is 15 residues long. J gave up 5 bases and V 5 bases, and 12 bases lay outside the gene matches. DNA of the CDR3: TGTGCCAGCAGTAAACAGGGGACAAGCCACGACGAGCAGTACTTC. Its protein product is CASSKQGTSHDEQYF.

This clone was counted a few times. The CDR3 region has the DNA TGTGCCAGCAGCCGACAGGGGCCCCAAGAGACCCAGTACTTC. Protein sequence: CASSRQGPQETQYF. J is TRBJ2-5 and V is TRBV7-9, with TRBD1 matching over 8 bases. This CDR3 is built from 14 residues. Trimming cost V 5 bases and J 1 base; bases outside gene matches: 3. In germline, CDR1 is SEHNR, CDR2 FQNEAQ (reference sequence).

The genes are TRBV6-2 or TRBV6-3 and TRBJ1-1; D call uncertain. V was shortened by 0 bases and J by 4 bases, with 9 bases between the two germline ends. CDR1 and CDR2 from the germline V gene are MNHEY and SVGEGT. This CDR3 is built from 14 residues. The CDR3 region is CASSYSIRATEAFF. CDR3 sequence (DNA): TGTGCCAGCAGTTACTCGATAAGGGCCACTGAAGCTTTCTTT.

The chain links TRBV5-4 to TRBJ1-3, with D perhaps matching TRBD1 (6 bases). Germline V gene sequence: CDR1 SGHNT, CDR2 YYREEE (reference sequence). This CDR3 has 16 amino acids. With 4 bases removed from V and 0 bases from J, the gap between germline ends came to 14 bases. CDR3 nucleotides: TGTGCCAGCAGCCGGACTACAGGGATCTCTGGAAACACCATATATTTT. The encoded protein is CASSRTTGISGNTIYF. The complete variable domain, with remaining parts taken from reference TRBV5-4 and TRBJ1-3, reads ETGVTQSPTHLIKTRGQQVTLRCSSQSGHNTVSWYQQALGQGPQFIFQYYREEENGRGNFPPRFSGLQFPNYSSELNVNALELDDSALYLCASSRTTGISGNTIYFGEGSWLTVV.

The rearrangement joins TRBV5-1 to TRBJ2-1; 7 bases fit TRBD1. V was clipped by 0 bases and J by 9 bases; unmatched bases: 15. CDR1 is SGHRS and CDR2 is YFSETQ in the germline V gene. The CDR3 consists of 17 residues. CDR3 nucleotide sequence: TGCGCCAGCAGCTTGGGGCTTAGGGGGCTCGGTGGAAGTGAGCAGTTCTTC. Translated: CASSLGLRGLGGSEQFF.

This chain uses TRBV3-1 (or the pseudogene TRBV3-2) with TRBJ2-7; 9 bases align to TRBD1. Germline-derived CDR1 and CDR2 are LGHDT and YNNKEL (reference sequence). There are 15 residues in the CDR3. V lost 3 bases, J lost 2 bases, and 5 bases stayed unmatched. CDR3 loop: CASSQGTGQTYEQYF. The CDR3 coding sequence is TGTGCCAGCAGCCAGGGGACAGGGCAAACCTACGAGCAGTACTTC.

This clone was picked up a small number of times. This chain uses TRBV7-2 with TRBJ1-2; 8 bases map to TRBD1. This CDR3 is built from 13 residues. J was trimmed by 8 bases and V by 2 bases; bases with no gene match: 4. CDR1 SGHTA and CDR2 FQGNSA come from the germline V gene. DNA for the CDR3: TGTGCCAGCAGCTTATCGAGGACAGGGGGCTACACCTTC. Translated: CASSLSRTGGYTF. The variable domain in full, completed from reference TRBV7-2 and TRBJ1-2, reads GAGVSQSPSNKVTEKGKDVELRCDPISGHTALYWYRQSLGQGLEFLIYFQGNSAPDKSGLPSDRFSAERTGGSVSTLTIQRTQQEDSAVYLCASSLSRTGGYTFGSGTRLTVV.

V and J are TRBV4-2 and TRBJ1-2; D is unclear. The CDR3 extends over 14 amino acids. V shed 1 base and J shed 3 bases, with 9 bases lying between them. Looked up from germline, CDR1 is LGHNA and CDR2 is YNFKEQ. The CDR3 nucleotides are TGTGCCAGCAGCCAAGGTCGAGAGGACTATGGCTACACCTTC. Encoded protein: CASSQGREDYGYTF.

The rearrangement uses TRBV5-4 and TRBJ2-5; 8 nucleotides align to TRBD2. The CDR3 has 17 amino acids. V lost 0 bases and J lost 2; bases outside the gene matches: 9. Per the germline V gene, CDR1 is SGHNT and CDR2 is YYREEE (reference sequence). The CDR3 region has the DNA TGTGCCAGCAGCTTGGCCCTAGATAGCGGGGCTCAAGAGACCCAGTACTTC. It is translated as CASSLALDSGAQETQYF.

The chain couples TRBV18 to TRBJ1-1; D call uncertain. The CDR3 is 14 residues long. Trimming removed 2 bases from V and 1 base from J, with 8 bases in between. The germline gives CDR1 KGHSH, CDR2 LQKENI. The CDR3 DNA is TGTGCCAGCTCACCATCAGTTACGAACACTGAAGCTTTCTTT. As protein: CASSPSVTNTEAFF.

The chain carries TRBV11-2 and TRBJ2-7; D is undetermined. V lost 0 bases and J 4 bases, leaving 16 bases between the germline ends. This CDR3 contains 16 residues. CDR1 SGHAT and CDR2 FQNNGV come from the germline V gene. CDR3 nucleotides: TGTGCCAGCAGCTTAGATCGGAGTAGTATTGCGTACGAGCAGTACTTC. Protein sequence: CASSLDRSSIAYEQYF.

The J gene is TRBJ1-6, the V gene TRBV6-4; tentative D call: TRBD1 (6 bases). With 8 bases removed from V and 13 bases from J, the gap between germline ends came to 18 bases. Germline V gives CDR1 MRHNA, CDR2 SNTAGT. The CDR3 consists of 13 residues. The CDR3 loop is CASQDRPGLPLHF. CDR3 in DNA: TGTGCCAGCCAAGACAGGCCTGGGTTGCCCCTCCACTTT.

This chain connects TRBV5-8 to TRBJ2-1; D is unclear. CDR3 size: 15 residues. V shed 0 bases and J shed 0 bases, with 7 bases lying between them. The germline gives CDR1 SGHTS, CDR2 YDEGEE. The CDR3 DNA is TGTGCCAGCAGCTTGGGATCGAGCTCCTACAATGAGCAGTTCTTC. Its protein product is CASSLGSSSYNEQFF.

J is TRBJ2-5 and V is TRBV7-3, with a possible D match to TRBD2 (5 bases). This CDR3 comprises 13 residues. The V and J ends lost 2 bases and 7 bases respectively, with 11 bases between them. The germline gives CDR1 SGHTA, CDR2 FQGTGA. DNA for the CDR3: TGTGCCAGCAGCTTACTGGAGGCGGGGACCCAGTACTTC. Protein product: CASSLLEAGTQYF.

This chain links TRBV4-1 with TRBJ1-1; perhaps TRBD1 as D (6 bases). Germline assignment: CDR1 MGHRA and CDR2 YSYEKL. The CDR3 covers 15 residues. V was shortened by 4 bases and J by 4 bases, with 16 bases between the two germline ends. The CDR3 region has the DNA TGCGCCAGCAGCCCGACGAACAGGGTCGGCACTGAAGCTTTCTTT. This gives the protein CASSPTNRVGTEAFF.

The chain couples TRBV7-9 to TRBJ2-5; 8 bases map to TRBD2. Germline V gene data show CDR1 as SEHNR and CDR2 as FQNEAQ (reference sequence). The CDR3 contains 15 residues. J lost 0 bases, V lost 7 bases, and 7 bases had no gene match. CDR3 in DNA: TGTGCCAGCACCCCTAATAGCGGGGACCAAGAGACCCAGTACTTC. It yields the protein CASTPNSGDQETQYF.

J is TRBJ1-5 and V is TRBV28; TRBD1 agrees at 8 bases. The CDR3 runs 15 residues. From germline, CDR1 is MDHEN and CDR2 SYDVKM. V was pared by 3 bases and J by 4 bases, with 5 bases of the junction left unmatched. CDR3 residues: CASSFQTGENQPQHF. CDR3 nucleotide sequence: TGTGCCAGCAGTTTTCAGACAGGGGAAAATCAGCCCCAGCATTTT.

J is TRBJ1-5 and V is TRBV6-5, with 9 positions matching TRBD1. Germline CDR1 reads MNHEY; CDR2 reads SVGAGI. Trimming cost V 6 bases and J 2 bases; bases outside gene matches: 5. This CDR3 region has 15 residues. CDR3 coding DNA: TGTGCCAGCAGACAACAGGGGGCCGGCAATCAGCCCCAGCATTTT. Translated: CASRQQGAGNQPQHF.

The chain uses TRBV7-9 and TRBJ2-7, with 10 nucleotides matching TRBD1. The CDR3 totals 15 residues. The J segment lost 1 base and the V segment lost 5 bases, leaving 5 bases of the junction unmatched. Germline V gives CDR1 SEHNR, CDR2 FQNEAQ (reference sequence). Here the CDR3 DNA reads TGTGCCAGCAGCCCACCGGGACAGGGGTCCTACGAGCAGTACTTC. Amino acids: CASSPPGQGSYEQYF.

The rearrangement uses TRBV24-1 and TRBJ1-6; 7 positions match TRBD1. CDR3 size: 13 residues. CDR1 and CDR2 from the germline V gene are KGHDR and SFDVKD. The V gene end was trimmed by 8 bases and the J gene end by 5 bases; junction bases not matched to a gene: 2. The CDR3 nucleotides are TGTGCCACCACAGGGGGGGATAATTCACCCCTCCACTTT. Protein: CATTGGDNSPLHF.